The entry that follows covers one TCR beta chain sequence. This clone has just one count. Its antigen remains unidentified. No base-level quality is on record; no much larger clone is a single base apart. Enrolling through a virtual design, the prospective study's participants ranged in age from roughly 18 to 95 years and lived across 24 United States geographic areas. Cohort assignment in the prospective study relied on participant-reported clinical history from a screening survey and a study questionnaire. Recovered participants in ImmuneRACE Cohort 3 were defined as having two consecutive negative NP/OP PCR tests, clearance from a healthcare professional, or resolution of symptoms. Each participant in the prospective study had whole blood, serum and a nasopharyngeal or oropharyngeal swab collected by mobile phlebotomists. Over a roughly 2-month period, participants in the prospective study had the option of providing additional blood draws and questionnaires. Before DNA extraction, prospective study blood samples were shipped either frozen or at room temperature.

This sample is drawn from a study of blood T cell repertoires in COVID-19 (dated by TCRdb to 2020 to 2022). Concerning the study at large: Samples covering the acute and convalescent phases of COVID-19 were provided by collaborators in the United States, Italy and Spain. Sample metadata almost always included a de-identified subject ID, COVID-19 status, age in years and sex. The dataset comprised deeply sampled blood TCRbeta repertoires from subjects exposed to, actively infected with, or recovered from COVID-19. The samples were drawn from two sources: the first 160 participants of the ongoing ImmuneRACE study, and fewer than 1,500 subjects contributed by 6 global collaborators. A freely available public database, intended as a resource for researchers studying the immune response to SARS-CoV-2, is where the repertoires were released. Where available, HLA class I and class II types were obtained from metadata supplied by the sample provider rather than from assay-based typing. The prospective study material was composed of cDNA or gDNA derived from T cells, B-cell-depleted T cells, or PBMCs.

TCRbeta CDR3 regions were amplified from genomic DNA using the immunoSEQ Assay, a bias-controlled multiplex PCR. On the authors' methods: The number of nucleated cells in each sample was estimated from the amplification of reference gene primers within the assay. To quantify the absolute abundance of each unique TCRbeta CDR3 rearrangement, sequence reads were collapsed and filtered. For each sample, productive Simpson clonality was calculated by taking the square root of Simpson's diversity index across productive rearrangements. As stored in TCRdb, this immuneACCESS dataset retains in-frame rearrangements with V and J assigned. A fraction of the clones does not appear; measured against another copy, unresolved V genes explain less than half of the discrepancy, and the remainder lacks a known reason. That table furnishes V, J and clone size, whereas the DNA furnished D and trimming. This sample comprises a few hundred thousand clones, more than 80% of them detected only once. The ten largest clones represent around 8.8% of the sample.

The junction shows trimming of 7 bases on V and 6 bases on J, plus 14 bases between the germline ends. In the germline V gene (reference sequence), CDR1 corresponds to LNHDA and CDR2 to SQIVND. Inclusive of the bounding cysteine and phenylalanine, the CDR3 is 13 residues long. The only DNA kept is the CDR3, 39 bases in frame from the first base. General conclusions and limits of the study: Clinical and demographic metadata were provided uncurated, with the amount varying by source and participant.

The V and J genes are TRBV19 and TRBJ2-3, with the D gene call left open. The TCR comes from a man aged 35-49 years who had recovered from COVID-19. Sequencing was performed on PBMCs or T cells enriched from blood (not recorded which). The sequenced DNA is TGTGCCAGTAATACAGCCCCCCGGGATACGCAGTATTTT. This translates into CASNTAPRDTQYF.